A single T cell receptor (beta chain) is shown here with its context. This receptor's antigen is unknown. No quality values exist for individual bases; no much larger clone is one base distant. This entry is derived from a study of cytomegalovirus exposure and HLA in healthy donors (dated by TCRdb to 2015 to 2018). General notes on the study: An earlier analysis of some 550 of the donors reported more than 250 Gb of sequence data and roughly 110 million unique TCR beta sequences from 190 million or so T cells. An early release covering some 640 HLA-typed donors comprised roughly 300 gigabases of sequencing data and around 80 million unique TCR sequences. Of the roughly 410 genotyped donors, roughly 76% were placed in the genetic ancestry cluster associated with self-reported Caucasian donors. The study aimed to test whether cataloging public T cell receptors could reveal signatures of past pathogen exposure. The study used immunosequencing to profile the T cell repertoires of 670 or so subjects and linked those repertoires to cytomegalovirus serostatus. Along with the roughly 670-subject first cohort, a separate validation cohort of approximately 110 different subjects was used. To predict cytomegalovirus infection status, the study combined high-throughput TCR immunosequencing, statistical association of individual TCRs with disease status, and machine learning. To study patterns of TCR occurrence, a later analysis re-analyzed previously published TCR beta repertoires from under 750 donors and added high-resolution HLA genotyping. Rather than drawing on any new phenotypic data, the later analysis identified candidate immune exposures from TCR beta sequences and the way those sequences occurred across donors. In an earlier analysis of roughly 580 of the donors, high-throughput TCR beta sequencing was used to judge whether each TCR beta V gene segment behaved as functional or pseudogenic. Donor age, sex, ethnicity and CMV serostatus were collected together with the repertoire data. A later genetic analysis took genome-wide SNP genotypes for about three fifths of the 666 donors and used that subset as a discovery cohort. Every discovery cohort repertoire had been produced on one sequencing platform. Class I and class II HLA loci were covered by the typing at four-digit resolution. The number of typed donors differed by locus: 629-630 for A, B, C, DRB1 and DQB1; roughly 510 for DQA1; 606 for DPA1; and about 450 for DPB1. About five DR-DQ haplotypes were handled as single units for association and clustering, since linkage in the cohort was strong. Among around 400 genotyped donors of the cohort, an average of approximately 220,000 unique TCR beta nucleotide sequences was sequenced per donor, of which 15% to 20% were non-productive. Beyond this particular receptor, the publication reports: In an earlier analysis of fewer than 700 of the donors, most TCR beta V segments appeared in productive rearrangements about 87% or about 30% of the time, broadly matching IMGT annotations. In a later genetic analysis, fewer N-insertions in productive TCRs were reported among donors in an Asian-associated ancestry cluster than the roughly 700-donor mean. According to a later analysis, most CMV-associated TCR beta chains appeared to be HLA-restricted, and the HLA associations seemed to be driven largely by CMV exposure. In vitro tests confirmed that a few of the cytomegalovirus-associated TCR beta chains recognize cytomegalovirus antigens. In a later analysis, HLA-associated TCR beta chains showed more clonal expansion and lower generation probabilities than non-associated chains that were equally common. Some IMGT-functional V segments, including TRBV6-2 and TRBV6-3, could not be told apart with the 87-base-pair reads, so those segments were excluded. At a false discovery rate of 0.05, a later analysis linked under 20,000 TCR beta sequences to specific HLA alleles. Roughly uniform sequencing depth across donors was assumed in presence/absence analyses, although this assumption may not hold. In a later genetic analysis, a missense DCLRE1C variant was associated with V-gene and J-gene trimming of TCR beta chains, and the association was replicated in an independent cohort. For the cohort, immune exposure information was limited to CMV serostatus. Correlated functional status among segregating V segments might reflect linkage disequilibrium, but an unknown experimental factor could not be ruled out. Because HLA typing was missing for some donors at each locus, association tests included only the typed subset. A cluster of highly shared sequence variants was judged likely to represent a technical artifact of the sequencing pipeline. A further reported finding was that TCR beta sequences accurately predicted the HLA-A and HLA-B alleles for most subjects in the first cohort. A later analysis reported that several top co-occurrence clusters appeared linked to parvovirus B19, influenza, CMV and Epstein-Barr virus. The authors suggested that the approach could potentially be generalized to other disease states and immunological phenotypes. Cytomegalovirus status was reported to be diagnosed by the classifier with high specificity and sensitivity in both the original and validation cohorts. In a later analysis, TCR association rates were found to vary across HLA loci, with the most associated TCRs seen for DRB1 alleles and the fewest for HLA-C alleles. The study listed 150 to 200 TCR beta chains as associated with cytomegalovirus. Most TCR sequences were seen in very few donors, while some public TCRs were found in many individuals. Assigning TCR associations to individual alleles was difficult when HLA alleles, especially DR and DQ, strongly co-occurred. Because counts were too low, roughly 17 rarely observed V segments, including chromosome 9 orphons, were left out of the earlier analysis of some 640 of the donors. The cohort was sequenced for TCR beta chains only, and without alpha or paired-chain data the features that could be detected were limited.

Measured from the cysteine to the phenylalanine, the CDR3 is 13 residues long. Only the CDR3 DNA is retained, 39 bases long and in frame from the first base. The junction shows trimming of 5 bases on V and 1 base on J, plus 8 bases between the germline ends. CDR1 and CDR2 are drawn from the germline V gene (reference sequence): MNHEY, SMNVEV. In total, 630 or so healthy bone marrow donors made up the cohort. Cohort members were all nominally healthy when sampled, although unrecorded immune exposures were likely present. The donor tested CMV seronegative, placing the donor among the 352 seronegative members of the cohort. A peripheral blood sample was collected from each donor, and TCR beta sequencing was performed on peripheral blood mononuclear cells. The Qiagen DNeasy Blood Extraction Kit was used to extract genomic DNA from the blood cell samples. Library preparation was by the immunoSEQ multiplex PCR assay. A mixture of 60 forward primers for TCR Vbeta segments and 13 reverse primers for TCR Jbeta segments was used in the multiplex PCR. The CDR3 region of rearranged TCR beta genes was amplified from genomic DNA by a multiplex PCR assay. The amplified TCR beta libraries were sequenced on the Illumina HiSeq System as 87-base-pair reads. Per the source publication's procedure: A later analysis tallied tens of millions of unique TCR beta chains across the 666 repertoires, and approximately 12 million of those chains were shared by two or more donors. A nearest-neighbor algorithm error-corrected the raw reads and collapsed the reads into unique sequences, merging closely related sequences to remove PCR and sequencing errors. Alignment of CDR3 sequences to IMGT reference sequences was used to assign V, D and J gene segments. For a sequence to be retained, a match of at least six nucleotides to both a V gene segment and a J gene segment was required. Rearrangements were classified as productive when the CDR3 lacked stop codons and remained in frame with V and J, and all other rearrangements were classified as non-productive. CDR3 was defined according to IMGT convention as the region running from the second conserved V-encoded cysteine to the conserved J-encoded phenylalanine. The earlier analysis of approximately 590 of the donors excluded any sequence lacking an unambiguous match to a single V gene segment. An earlier analysis of 500 to 600 of the donors classified V segments as functional when productive rearrangements were above 56.7% and as segregating when the standard deviation between donors was above 5%. A statistical classification framework was developed to diagnose cytomegalovirus status using the catalog of TCR beta chain sequences. In a later analysis, V and J genes were assigned by comparing TCR nucleotide sequences against IMGT/GENE-DB human TR gene sequences. The TCRdist pipeline was used in a later analysis to assign CDR3 sequences and most-parsimonious VDJ recombination scenarios. In a later analysis, every TCR beta chain was defined by the combination of its CDR3 amino acid sequence and its V-gene family, and reads without a unique V-gene family were dropped. To address suspected cross-contamination and a sequencing artifact, a later analysis removed roughly 640 highly shared, low-generation-probability nucleotide sequences. For each public chain, a later analysis derived a clonal expansion index from normalized ranks of inferred template counts within each repertoire. Generation probabilities in a later analysis came from a VDJ recombination model fitted to out-of-frame rearrangements, and those results were checked against IGoR. Hypergeometric tests were used in a later analysis to score TCR-TCR, TCR-HLA and TCR-CMV co-occurrence, with a repertoire-size bias correction applied to the TCR pairs. To estimate false discovery rates, a later analysis permuted the HLA or CMV assignments 20 times. In a later analysis, co-occurring TCRs were grouped using DBSCAN, with TCRdist sequence similarity added in when clustering inside HLA-allele-positive subsets. Co-occurrence clustering excluded repertoires with fewer than 30,000 or more than 120,000 public chains, plus five with anomalous nucleotide sharing. Entries here come from immuneACCESS through TCRdb and include only in-frame sequences with V and J called. Some clones fail to appear in such tables; in the studies checked, an unresolved V gene covers under half of the shortfall, and the cause of the remainder is unknown. The D gene and trimming were derived from the DNA, and the V and J assignments and clone size from that table. This sample lists about 160,000 clones; roughly 80% were detected once. About 4.9% of the sample rests with the top ten.

The chain was built from TRBV27 and TRBJ1-1; the D gene cannot be resolved reliably. Material: PBMCs. This TCR derives from a male donor in good health and CMV-seronegative. The CDR3 region reads CASSPRANTEAFF. DNA sequence: TGTGCCAGCAGTCCGAGGGCGAACACTGAAGCTTTCTTT.